The 22 T cell receptor beta chains reported below all come from one sample, sequenced in a study of cytomegalovirus exposure and HLA in healthy donors. Vbeta (60) and Jbeta (13) primers were used in the PCR. The method was immunoSEQ multiplex PCR; TCRdb's version includes in-frame clones alone and lacks a portion of them. The sample has 250,000 or so clones, around nine tenths seen once. The sample consisted of PBMCs. The receptors stem from a girl aged 2-15 years in good health and CMV-seronegative.

The genes are TRBV13 and TRBJ2-7, with 7 bases identical to TRBD1. The CDR3 loop spans 16 amino acids. Per germline, CDR1 PRHDT and CDR2 FYEKMQ (reference sequence). With V trimmed by 4 bases and J by 1 base, 10 bases remained unmatched. CDR3 loop: CASSSLGRGKSYEQYF. In DNA, the CDR3 is TGTGCCAGCAGCTCATTGGGCAGGGGGAAGTCCTACGAGCAGTACTTC. Full variable domain (missing parts from reference TRBV13 and TRBJ2-7): AAGVIQSPRHLIKEKRETATLKCYPIPRHDTVYWYQQGPGQDPQFLISFYEKMQSDKGSIPDRFSAQQFSDYHSELNMSSLELGDSALYFCASSSLGRGKSYEQYFGPGTRLTVT.

This chain links TRBV9 with TRBJ1-4, with D unclear. Germline V gene data show CDR1 as SGDLS and CDR2 as YYNGEE. CDR3 length: 15 residues. V dropped 0 bases and J dropped 7 bases, with 13 bases sitting between them. CDR3 amino acids: CASSVGALTGEKLFF. CDR3 nucleotides: TGTGCCAGCAGCGTAGGAGCCTTAACCGGTGAAAAACTGTTTTTT.

V and J are TRBV7-6 and TRBJ1-4; possibly TRBD1 for D (6 bases). The CDR3 contains 15 residues. V was pared by 3 bases and J by 3 bases, with 11 bases between. Germline V gives CDR1 SGHVS, CDR2 FNYEAQ. The CDR3 spells CASSFNRAANEKLFF. The CDR3 DNA sequence: TGTGCCAGCAGCTTCAACAGGGCAGCTAATGAAAAACTGTTTTTT.

The chain joins TRBV6-5 to TRBJ1-4; D is ambiguous. This CDR3 is built from 15 residues. CDR1 is MNHEY and CDR2 is SVGAGI in the germline V gene. Trimming removed 2 bases from V and 8 bases from J, with 15 bases in between. CDR3 region: CASSYRHASREKLFF. In DNA form, the CDR3 reads TGTGCCAGCAGTTACCGACACGCGTCCCGAGAAAAACTGTTTTTT.

The chain links TRBV5-1 to TRBJ1-1; TRBD1 might be the D (6 bases). With 0 bases removed from V and 6 bases from J, the gap between germline ends came to 15 bases. This CDR3 comprises 15 residues. CDR1 SGHRS and CDR2 YFSETQ come from the germline V gene. The CDR3 DNA reads TGCGCCAGCAGCTTGGTGGGGGGGCTAGGGGCTGAAGCTTTCTTT. As protein: CASSLVGGLGAEAFF.

The genes are TRBV11-2 and TRBJ1-1; D call uncertain. The CDR3 consists of 11 residues. Germline V gives CDR1 SGHAT, CDR2 FQNNGV. Trimming took 5 bases from V and 3 from J, leaving 4 bases between them. The DNA for the CDR3 is TGTGCCAGCAGCCTTGACACTGAAGCTTTCTTT. This sequence encodes CASSLDTEAFF.

The chain uses TRBV25-1 and TRBJ1-1; D remains ambiguous. Trimming removed 1 base at V and 0 bases at J, with 9 bases between. CDR1 is MGHDK, CDR2 SYGVNS, per germline. The CDR3 has 15 residues. CDR3 amino acids: CASSEWSSLNTEAFF. CDR3 DNA sequence: TGTGCCAGCAGTGAATGGAGCTCCCTGAACACTGAAGCTTTCTTT.

The V call is TRBV6-6, the J call TRBJ1-2, with 8 nucleotides matching TRBD1. After removal of 2 bases from V and 5 bases from J, the junction contained 4 bases not matched to a gene. This CDR3 is built from 14 residues. Germline V gene sequence: CDR1 MNHNY, CDR2 SVGAGI (reference sequence). The CDR3 DNA sequence: TGTGCCAGCAGTTACGCCGACAGGGGATATGGCTACACCTTC. It codes for CASSYADRGYGYTF.

The chain recombines TRBV11-3 with TRBJ1-1, with a weak D call TRBD1 (5 bases). Trimming pared 5 bases from V and 5 bases from J, leaving 15 bases between. CDR1 and CDR2 from the germline V gene are SGHNT and YENEEA. The CDR3 sequence is 14 residues long. The CDR3 protein is CASSPGHDGTEAFF. The CDR3 DNA follows: TGTGCCAGCAGCCCAGGACACGACGGAACTGAAGCTTTCTTT.

V usage is TRBV28 and J usage is TRBJ1-1; 11 bases are a match to TRBD1. The CDR3 is 15 residues long. V lost 6 bases and J lost 11; bases outside the gene matches: 14. Germline V CDR1 and CDR2: MDHEN, SYDVKM. DNA of the CDR3: TGTGCCAGCAGGTTCTTAGGACAGGGGGCCTTGCGGGCTTTCTTT. Its translation is CASRFLGQGALRAFF. The full variable domain, its missing parts supplied by reference TRBV28 and TRBJ1-1, is DVKVTQSSRYLVKRTGEKVFLECVQDMDHENMFWYRQDPGLGLRLIYFSYDVKMKEKGDIPEGYSVSREKKERFSLILESASTNQTSMYLCASRFLGQGALRAFFGQGTRLTVV.

V and J are TRBV5-6 and TRBJ2-2, with D possibly matching TRBD1 (6 bases). The CDR3 sequence is 13 residues long. Per germline, CDR1 SGHDT and CDR2 YYEEEE. The V and J ends lost 6 bases and 4 bases respectively, with 10 bases between them. CDR3 loop: CASKQGSTGELFF. In DNA form, the CDR3 reads TGTGCCAGCAAACAGGGAAGCACCGGGGAGCTGTTTTTT. The complete variable domain, with remaining parts taken from reference TRBV5-6 and TRBJ2-2, reads DAGVTQSPTHLIKTRGQQVTLRCSPKSGHDTVSWYQQALGQGPQFIFQYYEEEERQRGNFPDRFSGHQFPNYSSELNVNALLLGDSALYLCASKQGSTGELFFGEGSRLTVL.

V usage is TRBV5-1 and J usage is TRBJ2-1, with 9 bases identical to TRBD2. Per germline, CDR1 SGHRS and CDR2 YFSETQ. The CDR3 is 16 amino acids. V gave up 4 bases and J gave up 8 bases; unmatched junction bases: 13. In nucleotides, the CDR3 is TGCGCCAGCAGCCGCGTAGCGGGAGAGGGGTTTGATGAGCAGTTCTTC. This codes for CASSRVAGEGFDEQFF.

About this clone itself: In the same sample, other DNA sequences code for this CDR3. The chain uses TRBV30 and TRBJ1-1; D call uncertain. The V gene lost 0 bases and the J gene lost 0 bases, with 8 bases spanning the gap. The CDR3 runs to 14 residues. The germline V gene has CDR1 GTSNPN and CDR2 SVGIG (reference sequence). The CDR3 DNA follows: TGTGCCTGGAGTGTAGGAGGAGTGAACACTGAAGCTTTCTTT. This codes for CAWSVGGVNTEAFF.

The chain uses TRBV19 and TRBJ2-3; tentatively, D is TRBD1 (5 bases). V lost 4 bases and J lost 4, with 15 bases in between. This CDR3 is 15 amino acids long. Germline V gene lookup returns CDR1 LNHDA and CDR2 SQIVND (reference sequence). Here the CDR3 reads CASSTATASADTQYF. CDR3 bases: TGTGCCAGTAGTACAGCGACAGCTTCGGCAGATACGCAGTATTTT.

The chain joins TRBV12-1 to TRBJ2-7; the table's D call TRBD2 went unverified against the DNA. TRBV12-1 is flagged as a pseudogene. The CDR3 extends over 14 amino acids. CDR3 loop: CASTLSGGSYEQYF. Written as DNA, the CDR3 is TGTGCCAGCACCTTGAGCGGGGGCTCCTACGAGCAGTACTTC.

The chain uses TRBV19 and TRBJ2-7; 8 positions match TRBD1. Looked up from germline, CDR1 is LNHDA and CDR2 is SQIVND (reference sequence). V shed 8 bases and J 4 bases; nucleotides not matched to a gene: 16. The CDR3 sequence is 16 residues long. CDR3 bases: TGTGCCAGTGGCTCCGGGACAGGTGACGGATCATACGAGCAGTACTTC. Translating it yields CASGSGTGDGSYEQYF.

A few counts support this clone. V is TRBV7-9 and J is TRBJ1-4, with TRBD1 as a possible D gene (6 bases). V lost 5 bases to trimming and J lost 4 bases, with 11 bases between them. Germline V gene lookup returns CDR1 SEHNR and CDR2 FQNEAQ (reference sequence). This CDR3 has 14 residues. CDR3 protein: CASSRTGNNEKLFF. CDR3 nucleotides: TGTGCCAGCAGCCGAACAGGGAATAATGAAAAACTGTTTTTT.

This clone showed up just once. This chain links TRBV21-1 with TRBJ1-2; the table names TRBD1, a call not compared with the DNA. TRBV21-1 is shown as a pseudogene. The CDR3 totals 15 residues. As DNA, the CDR3 is TGTGCCAGCAGCAATACACCTGTCGTTAACTATGGCTACACCTTC. This translates into CASSNTPVVNYGYTF.

The genes are TRBV4-1 and TRBJ1-5; TRBD1 matches 12 bases. CDR3 size: 16 residues. V trimming: 1 base; J trimming: 7 bases; junction bases outside the gene matches: 5. From germline, CDR1 is MGHRA and CDR2 YSYEKL. CDR3 nucleotide sequence: TGCGCCAGCAGCCAAGCCGGGACAGGGGGCGTGCAGCCCCAGCATTTT. Translation gives CASSQAGTGGVQPQHF.

The gene calls are TRBV4-1 and TRBJ1-1; 7 bases line up with TRBD1. Trimming cost V 6 bases and J 1 base; bases outside gene matches: 5. Germline V CDR1 and CDR2: MGHRA, YSYEKL. This CDR3 spans 14 amino acids. The CDR3 loop reads CASRFRDRNTEAFF. For the CDR3, the DNA is TGCGCCAGCAGATTCCGGGACAGGAACACTGAAGCTTTCTTT.

This sequence joins TRBV28 and TRBJ1-4; 8 nucleotides align to TRBD1. The CDR3 consists of 15 residues. The germline V gene encodes CDR1 MDHEN and CDR2 SYDVKM. The V segment lost 5 bases and the J segment 7 bases; nucleotides outside the gene matches: 9. The CDR3 DNA is TGTGCCAGCAGTCTATCGGGACAGGTGCTTGAAAAACTGTTTTTT. As protein: CASSLSGQVLEKLFF. Variable domain in full (rest from reference TRBV28 and TRBJ1-4): DVKVTQSSRYLVKRTGEKVFLECVQDMDHENMFWYRQDPGLGLRLIYFSYDVKMKEKGDIPEGYSVSREKKERFSLILESASTNQTSMYLCASSLSGQVLEKLFFGSGTQLSVL.

This chain connects TRBV27 to TRBJ2-1, with 7 bases identical to TRBD2. The CDR3 sequence is 15 residues long. Germline assignment: CDR1 MNHEY and CDR2 SMNVEV (reference sequence). Trimming removed 8 bases from V and 1 base from J; junction bases left unmatched: 8. The CDR3 DNA is TGTGCCAGCCAACTCAGGGAGGGATCCTACAATGAGCAGTTCTTC. Amino acids: CASQLREGSYNEQFF.